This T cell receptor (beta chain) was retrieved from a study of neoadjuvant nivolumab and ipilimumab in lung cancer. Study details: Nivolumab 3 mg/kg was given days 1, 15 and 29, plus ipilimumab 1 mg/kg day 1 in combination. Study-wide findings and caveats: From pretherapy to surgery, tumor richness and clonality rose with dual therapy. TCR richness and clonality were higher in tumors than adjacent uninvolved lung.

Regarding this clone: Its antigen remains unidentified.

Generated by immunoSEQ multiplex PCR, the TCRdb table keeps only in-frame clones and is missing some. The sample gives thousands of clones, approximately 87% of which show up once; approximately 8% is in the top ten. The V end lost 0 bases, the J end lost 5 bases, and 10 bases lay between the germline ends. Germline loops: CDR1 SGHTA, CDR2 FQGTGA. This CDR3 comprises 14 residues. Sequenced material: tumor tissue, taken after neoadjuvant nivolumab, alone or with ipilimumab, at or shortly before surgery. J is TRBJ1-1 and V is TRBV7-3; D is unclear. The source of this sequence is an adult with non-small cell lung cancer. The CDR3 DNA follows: TGTGCCAGCAGCTTAACGCATAGAGGTACTGAAGCTTTCTTT. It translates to CASSLTHRGTEAFF.